These T cell receptor beta chains were read from a single sample in a study of CD8+CD57+ T cells in acquired aplastic anemia. TCRdb fed the reads into MiXCR, producing one record per CDR3 protein. The data contain around 190,000 distinct CDR3 sequences, approximately 50% of them singletons. Input material: sorted CD4+, CD8+, or CD8+CD57+ T cells (not recorded which) from PBMCs. The receptor source for this set is a human donor in good health, serving as a control. Both conserved end residues are trimmed from each CDR3. Fields, in order: J gene, V gene, CDR3 protein.

TRBJ2-3	TRBV18	ASSPGTGVADTQY
TRBJ2-6	TRBV10-3	AIRGGGPTAPGANVLT
TRBJ2-1	TRBV5-8	ASSFGGFPYNEQF
TRBJ2-3	TRBV9	ASSKITGEWQY
TRBJ1-1	TRBV25-1	ASRTTAGGAGTEAF
TRBJ2-7	TRBV20-1	SVPGSGYEQY
TRBJ2-6	TRBV2	ASSYSGANVLT
TRBJ2-7	TRBV29-1	SVAGTGNSYEQY
TRBJ2-3	TRBV7-8	ASSLVPGQGTFTDTQY
TRBJ2-6	TRBV29-1	SVTAYSGANVLT
TRBJ2-7	TRBV7-9	ASSAQGYEQY
TRBJ2-6	TRBV20-1	SASRAERTGGSGANVLA
TRBJ2-2	TRBV12-3/TRBV12-4	ASSSQGRNGELF
TRBJ1-3	TRBV4-2	ASSRFRDRDPGNTIY
TRBJ1-5	TRBV15	ATSRGRSNNQPQH
TRBJ1-5	TRBV28	ASSLWSLTDSNQPQH
TRBJ1-5	TRBV7-2	ASSLDRGMGNQPQH
TRBJ1-2	TRBV5-1	ASSPGQGLGFEGYT
TRBJ2-5	TRBV9	ASSVASRNQETQY